A single sample is the source of the 31 T cell receptor beta chains below, sequenced in a study of shared clonotypes between healthy human individuals. The assay was immunoSEQ multiplex PCR, and TCRdb's table has in-frame clones only and misses some. The repertoire holds some 1 million clones, with roughly 80% as singletons. Sequencing was performed on memory CD4+ T cells sorted from blood. Subset indicated: CD45RA-negative fraction. All receptors come from a young man in good health.

The rearrangement links TRBV30 to TRBJ2-5, with 9 bases identical to TRBD1. CDR3 length equals 14 residues. CDR1 is GTSNPN and CDR2 is SVGIG in the germline V gene (reference sequence). Unmatched junction bases numbered 11, after V lost 1 base and J lost 11 bases. CDR3 DNA: TGTGCCTGGAGTGAAGGGACAGGGCCCAGGGAGCAGTACTTC. Residues: CAWSEGTGPREQYF.

This clone was seen many times. The chain carries TRBV18 and TRBJ2-6; D not certain. Looked up from germline, CDR1 is KGHSH and CDR2 is LQKENI. V was shortened by 1 base and J by 1 base, with 11 bases between the two germline ends. This CDR3 comprises 17 residues. The CDR3 coding sequence is TGTGCCAGCTCACCACAATCGCTATTATCTGGGGCCAACGTCCTGACTTTC. Encoded protein: CASSPQSLLSGANVLTF. Together with reference TRBV18 and TRBJ2-6, the CDR3 gives the full variable domain: NAGVMQNPRHLVRRRGQEARLRCSPMKGHSHVYWYRQLPEEGLKFMVYLQKENIIDESGMPKERFSAEFPKEGPSILRIQQVVRGDSAAYFCASSPQSLLSGANVLTFGAGSRLTVL.

The V gene is TRBV28, the J gene TRBJ1-1; TRBD1 might be the D (5 bases). The V gene's germline CDR1 is MDHEN and CDR2 SYDVKM. The ends were cut back, 5 bases at V and 1 base at J, with 14 bases in the middle. The CDR3 spans 15 residues. The CDR3 is CASSLGTPGNTEAFF. As DNA, the CDR3 is TGTGCCAGCAGTCTAGGGACTCCCGGGAACACTGAAGCTTTCTTT.

In this sample, this clone turned up once. The V and J genes are TRBV10-2 and TRBJ2-3, with 15 bases lining up with TRBD2. Germline CDR1 WSHSY, CDR2 SAAADI. V trimming: 4 bases; J trimming: 3 bases; junction bases outside the gene matches: 2. The CDR3 covers 16 residues. The DNA of the CDR3 is TGCGCCAGCAGTGGGACTAGCGGGGGGGCAACAGATACGCAGTATTTT. Protein sequence: CASSGTSGGATDTQYF.

This chain connects TRBV5-1 to TRBJ2-1; no clear D. Germline CDR1 is SGHRS and CDR2 is YFSETQ. CDR3 length equals 16 residues. V was shortened by 2 bases and J by 9 bases, with 21 bases between the two germline ends. The CDR3 loop is CASSLRVVEGPTEQFF. Written as DNA, the CDR3 is TGCGCCAGCAGCTTACGGGTTGTCGAAGGCCCGACTGAGCAGTTCTTC.

With regard to this clone: The junction departs from germline at one end; a sequencing error may be responsible. The genes are TRBV28 and TRBJ1-2; D unclear. The length of the CDR3 is 14 residues. The germline CDR1 and CDR2 sequences are MDHEN and SYDVKM. CDR3 region: CASSPQPMPYGYAF. CDR3 DNA sequence: TGTGCCAGTTCACCCCAACCTATGCCCTATGGCTACGCCTTC.

About this clone itself: Other nucleotide sequences from this sample produce the same CDR3. The rearrangement uses TRBV5-4 and TRBJ2-3; D remains unclear. Germline-derived CDR1 and CDR2 are SGHNT and YYREEE (reference sequence). CDR3 size: 13 residues. Between the trimmed V and J ends, which lost 1 base and 1 base, there was a span of 4 bases. The CDR3 sequence: CASSLSGTDTQYF. Here the CDR3 DNA reads TGTGCCAGCAGCTTGTCTGGCACAGATACGCAGTATTTT.

The genes are TRBV10-3 and TRBJ2-2; D assignment may be TRBD1 or TRBD2 (5 bases each). Trimming took 5 bases from V and 0 from J, leaving 13 bases between them. Germline V gene lookup returns CDR1 ENHRY and CDR2 SYGVKD. The CDR3 contains 16 residues. CDR3 amino acids: CAISRNGATNTGELFF. Written as DNA, the CDR3 is TGTGCCATCAGTCGTAACGGGGCGACGAACACCGGGGAGCTGTTTTTT.

V and J are TRBV6-5 and TRBJ2-7, with D possibly being TRBD1 (6 bases). The CDR3 runs to 12 residues. Trimming stripped 5 bases from V and 8 bases from J, with 13 bases between. Germline assignment: CDR1 MNHEY and CDR2 SVGAGI. This CDR3 is CASSRAWGQQYF. DNA for the CDR3: TGTGCCAGCAGTAGGGCTTGGGGGCAGCAGTACTTC.

The V and J genes are TRBV6-5 and TRBJ1-3; no clear D. Germline CDR1 reads MNHEY; CDR2 reads SVGAGI. The ends were cut back, 5 bases at V and 4 bases at J, with 12 bases in the middle. The CDR3 spans 14 residues. In DNA form, the CDR3 reads TGTGCCAGCAGTCGGTCGCGATTCGGAAACACCATATATTTT. It translates to CASSRSRFGNTIYF.

This chain links TRBV11-2 with TRBJ2-7; a possible D gene is TRBD2 (6 bases). V was clipped by 4 bases and J by 6 bases, with 16 bases between them. CDR1 is SGHAT and CDR2 is FQNNGV in the germline V gene. The CDR3 loop spans 14 amino acids. The CDR3 DNA reads TGTGCCAGCAGCTCTACGGCGGGAAGTCTCGAGCAGTACTTC. Its translation: CASSSTAGSLEQYF.

The V call is TRBV19, the J call TRBJ2-3, with TRBD2 matching over 7 bases. The germline gives CDR1 LNHDA, CDR2 SQIVND (reference sequence). This CDR3 is 15 amino acids long. V dropped 5 bases and J dropped 2; count of bases not matched to a gene: 7. The CDR3, as DNA: TGTGCCAGTAGTCTTCAGCGGGGAGTCACAGATACGCAGTATTTT. Amino acids: CASSLQRGVTDTQYF.

This clone has a handful of counts. This chain uses TRBV7-2 with TRBJ2-2; D possibly uses TRBD1 or TRBD2 (6 bases each). Germline CDR1 reads SGHTA; CDR2 reads FQGNSA. CDR3 length: 15 residues. V was pared by 5 bases and J by 5 bases, with 15 bases between. CDR3 sequence (DNA): TGTGCCAGCAGCCCCGGGGGCGGACAAACCGGGGAGCTGTTTTTT. This sequence encodes CASSPGGGQTGELFF.

The genes are TRBV5-3 and TRBJ2-1, with D possibly being TRBD2 (5 bases). TRBV5-3 is an ORF; its function is uncertain. This CDR3 has 14 residues. Trimming stripped 5 bases from V and 6 bases from J, with 15 bases between. CDR3 region: CARSPEGPTNEQFF. CDR3 DNA sequence: TGTGCCAGAAGTCCAGAGGGTCCAACCAATGAGCAGTTCTTC.

The rearrangement joins TRBV29-1 to TRBJ2-7, with TRBD1 identical over 7 bases. With V trimmed by 4 bases and J by 6 bases, 12 bases remained unmatched. The CDR3 runs 14 residues. Germline CDR1 and CDR2: SQVTM and ANQGSEA. CDR3 sequence reads: CSVVAGGTTGEQYF. In DNA form, the CDR3 reads TGCAGCGTTGTGGCAGGGGGTACTACGGGCGAGCAGTACTTC.

The chain combines TRBV7-2 with TRBJ2-1; 8 nucleotides align to TRBD2. Germline V CDR1 and CDR2: SGHTA, FQGNSA. V lost 5 bases, J lost 3 bases, and 9 bases stayed unmatched. This CDR3 comprises 16 residues. CDR3 region: CASSKRSGGLYNEQFF. The CDR3 bases are TGTGCCAGCAGCAAGAGAAGCGGGGGTCTCTACAATGAGCAGTTCTTC.

V gene TRBV10-2 combines with J gene TRBJ1-5, with a tentative D call TRBD1 (6 bases). V lost 10 bases and J 4 bases, leaving 14 bases between the germline ends. The CDR3 has 13 residues. Germline lookup yields CDR1 WSHSY and CDR2 SAAADI. Written as DNA, the CDR3 is TGCGCCACCACGGACAGAACTAATCAGCCCCAGCATTTT. Translated, it gives CATTDRTNQPQHF.

This CDR3 reads CASREPTGDAGGYTF. The CDR3 nucleotides are TGTGCCAGCAGGGAGCCGACAGGGGACGCGGGCGGCTACACCTTC. The chain is built from TRBV25-1 and TRBJ1-2, with 8 bases matching TRBD1. V shed 6 bases, J shed 8 bases, and the junction held 14 bases outside the gene matches. This CDR3 region has 15 residues. Germline V gives CDR1 MGHDK, CDR2 SYGVNS.

This clone was observed once. J is TRBJ1-5 and V is TRBV18; tentatively, D is TRBD1 (5 bases). The CDR3 loop spans 13 amino acids. Germline V gene data show CDR1 as KGHSH and CDR2 as LQKENI. The CDR3, as DNA: TGTGCAACTTCTGTACAGGAGACTCAGCCCCAGCATTTT. The encoded protein is CATSVQETQPQHF.

The V gene is TRBV6-5, the J gene TRBJ1-1; maybe TRBD1 (5 bases). Trimming pared 6 bases from V and 5 bases from J, leaving 13 bases between. In germline, CDR1 is MNHEY, CDR2 SVGAGI. This CDR3 has 13 residues. CDR3 residues: CASRAGRVTEAFF. The CDR3 coding sequence is TGTGCCAGCAGGGCGGGACGGGTTACTGAAGCTTTCTTT.

The chain uses TRBV11-2 and TRBJ1-1; D is perhaps TRBD1 (5 bases). The CDR3 loop spans 19 amino acids. With 1 base removed from V and 1 base from J, the gap between germline ends came to 22 bases. Per the germline V gene, CDR1 is SGHAT and CDR2 is FQNNGV. For the CDR3, the DNA is TGTGCCAGCAGCTTAGGGTGGGGAGATCCGGGACGGCAGAACACTGAAGCTTTCTTT. Translation gives CASSLGWGDPGRQNTEAFF.

V gene TRBV4-1 combines with J gene TRBJ2-1, with 8 nucleotides matching TRBD2. The V gene's germline CDR1 is MGHRA and CDR2 YSYEKL. The CDR3 totals 15 residues. V was pared by 2 bases and J by 6 bases, with 6 bases of the junction left unmatched. The CDR3 DNA reads TGCGCCAGCAGCCAACTCAGCGGGAGTCGCAATGAGCAGTTCTTC. Translation: CASSQLSGSRNEQFF.

As regards this clone: The same CDR3 also results from other DNA sequences found in this sample. V gene TRBV5-1 combines with J gene TRBJ2-7; D ambiguous. Germline-derived CDR1 and CDR2 are SGHRS and YFSETQ. Trimming shortened V by 0 bases and J by 0 bases, and 7 bases separated the two germline ends. This CDR3 region has 14 residues. Here the CDR3 DNA reads TGCGCCAGCAGCTTGGGTGGGAACTCCTACGAGCAGTACTTC. It is translated as CASSLGGNSYEQYF.

This clone was recorded a few times. This chain connects TRBV5-4 to TRBJ1-1; D perhaps matches TRBD1 (6 bases). Per germline, CDR1 SGHNT and CDR2 YYREEE (reference sequence). The CDR3 extends over 14 amino acids. V was trimmed by 4 bases and J by 4 bases, leaving 14 bases between them. CDR3 region: CASSPTGFITEAFF. The CDR3, as DNA: TGTGCCAGCAGCCCTACAGGGTTTATCACTGAAGCTTTCTTT.

The CDR3 reads CASSLVGGRGQGTQYF. As DNA, the CDR3 is TGCGCCAGCAGCTTGGTTGGGGGCAGGGGTCAGGGTACGCAGTATTTT. The chain links TRBV5-1 to TRBJ2-3; D possibly corresponds to TRBD1 (6 bases). Germline V gives CDR1 SGHRS, CDR2 YFSETQ. V dropped 0 bases and J dropped 8 bases, with 19 bases sitting between them. There are 16 residues in the CDR3.

The rearrangement uses TRBV5-8 and TRBJ1-2; D gene unclear. Per the germline V gene, CDR1 is SGHTS and CDR2 is YDEGEE. The CDR3 loop spans 16 amino acids. V dropped 2 bases and J dropped 2 bases, with 16 bases sitting between them. The CDR3 region has the DNA TGTGCCAGCAGCTTTATTATGGGAGGTTTCAACTATGGCTACACCTTC. Translation gives CASSFIMGGFNYGYTF.

The chain employs TRBV5-1 and TRBJ2-7, with D perhaps TRBD2 (5 bases). Germline CDR1 is SGHRS and CDR2 is YFSETQ. This CDR3 spans 15 amino acids. The V gene lost 4 bases and the J gene lost 5 bases, with 19 bases spanning the gap. The DNA of the CDR3 is TGCGCCAGCAGCCCCGCCCTGGGAGCGTTCGACGAGCAGTACTTC. Amino acid sequence: CASSPALGAFDEQYF.

The chain combines TRBV25-1 with TRBJ2-5, with D possibly being TRBD1 (5 bases). V was trimmed by 1 base and J by 5 bases, leaving 14 bases between them. This CDR3 is 15 amino acids long. Germline V CDR1 and CDR2: MGHDK, SYGVNS. The CDR3 region has the DNA TGTGCCAGCAGTGAATCTAGTACAGGCGGCGAGACCCAGTACTTC. Protein sequence: CASSESSTGGETQYF. Variable domain in full (rest from reference TRBV25-1 and TRBJ2-5): EADIYQTPRYLVIGTGKKITLECSQTMGHDKMYWYQQDPGMELHLIHYSYGVNSTEKGDLSSESTVSRIRTEHFPLTLESARPSHTSQYLCASSESSTGGETQYFGPGTRLLVL.

The chain is built from TRBV9 and TRBJ2-2; D is ambiguous. Germline values: CDR1 SGDLS, CDR2 YYNGEE. V lost 4 bases, J lost 1 base, and 11 bases lay in between. The CDR3 sequence is 15 residues long. The CDR3 DNA is TGTGCCAGCAGCTCCCCAACGAGGAACACCGGGGAGCTGTTTTTT. As protein: CASSSPTRNTGELFF.

The chain joins TRBV19 to TRBJ2-4; 10 nucleotides align to TRBD1. Germline V gene sequence: CDR1 LNHDA, CDR2 SQIVND (reference sequence). The CDR3 is made up of 13 amino acids. J gave up 8 bases and V 7 bases, and 5 bases lay outside the gene matches. Here the CDR3 reads CASNPDRGYIQYF. The CDR3 DNA reads as TGTGCCAGTAACCCGGACAGGGGGTACATTCAGTACTTC.

A few counts support this clone. The V and J genes are TRBV5-6 and TRBJ2-1, with no clear D. Per germline, CDR1 SGHDT and CDR2 YYEEEE. This CDR3 contains 13 residues. V was cut by 6 bases and J by 4 bases, with 11 bases left in between. The CDR3 region is CASMRWGYNEQFF. Here the CDR3 DNA reads TGTGCCAGCATGAGGTGGGGTTACAATGAGCAGTTCTTC.